The clone carrying this T cell receptor beta chain has at least ten counts. A single record per CDR3 protein comes from TCRdb applying MiXCR to the RACE reads. The table has roughly 40,000 distinct CDR3 sequences, 9.5% to 15% seen once. The data are from a study of human T cells and chemical hapten exposure. Overall study: An approximately 2 cm by approximately 2 cm inner upper arm patch received 2% DPC for sensitization. Variation in per-sample TCR yields came mainly from small pooled library volume differences.

The germline V gene encodes CDR1 SQVTM and CDR2 ANQGSEA. The CDR3 length is 12 residues. V gave up 1 base and J gave up 4 bases, with 7 bases separating them. Time point indicated: pre-sensitization, week 0. Treatment: therapeutic diphenylcyclopropenone sensitization with weekly scalp DPC. Whole blood, unfractionated, served as the material for total RNA extraction. The chain couples TRBV29-1 to TRBJ1-2, with a tentative D call TRBD1 (6 bases). Specimen: whole blood, collected in connection with sensitization to the hapten diphenylcyclopropenone (DPC). This receptor was obtained from a woman in her 30s with alopecia areata. Some clones in this sample may be carry-over from other donors' samples. The CDR3 region has the DNA TGCAGCGTTGAAGTGGACAGCTATGGCTACACCTTC. This encodes CSVEVDSYGYTF.